What follows is one T cell receptor (beta chain) and its context. This record belongs to a study of shared T cell receptors in the human thymus. The data were produced by immunoSEQ multiplex PCR, yet TCRdb's version contains in-frame clones alone and is incomplete. The data hold about 610,000 clones, with more than 75% observed a single time. V lost 2 bases and J 0 bases, leaving 14 bases between the germline ends. Germline loops: CDR1 ENHRY, CDR2 SYGVKD. There are 16 residues in the CDR3. This sample also belongs to another study, concerning human thymus T cells. From that study: Donors were healthy Finnish infants having corrective surgery for congenital heart defects. Corrective cardiac operations yielded the resected thymus tissue. Thymic and blood repertoires seemed to favor certain V and J genes.

The receptor was derived from a boy under three years old with a congenital heart defect. V is TRBV10-3 and J is TRBJ2-7; D gene uncertain. The sample comprised thymocytes. CDR3 bases: TGTGCCATCAGTGAGAGTGACTTCACTACCTCCTACGAGCAGTACTTC. This encodes CAISESDFTTSYEQYF.